This record concerns one T cell receptor (beta chain) sequence. Its recognized antigen is unknown. Per-base qualities were not stored, and no clone one base away is much larger. This specimen's treatment or condition label, interpreted: some 20 received Ad26.COV2.S at low or high dose, single or two shots; about 5 received placebo; per-sample allocation not given. Repertoires of vaccine and placebo recipients were sequenced from samples collected on day 63 after the first injection. Between 29 July and 7 August 2020, Cohort 1b enrolled about 27 adults aged 18-55 years at one site in Boston, USA. Ad26.COV2.S was a replication-incompetent adenovirus type 26 vector expressing a prefusion-stabilized SARS-CoV-2 spike protein from the original Wuhan strain. The immunoSEQ Assay was used to sequence TCRbeta CDR3 regions. After extraction, genomic DNA underwent amplification by bias-controlled multiplex PCR, followed by high-throughput sequencing. The published analysis was carried out like this. Collapsing and filtering of sequences were performed to quantify the absolute abundance of each unique TCRbeta CDR3 region. Usable DNA was measured by amplifying reference genes present in all nucleated cells, and TCRbeta template counts were normalized to that usable DNA to estimate T cell fraction. Repertoire TCRs were annotated as SARS-CoV-2-specific when V gene, CDR3 amino acid sequence and J gene were exactly matched to a known reactive TCR set. MIRA supplied the reference SARS-CoV-2 TCR set, which was filtered for enrichment in COVID-19-positive ImmuneCODE repertoires so that public or cross-reactive TCRs were removed. Drawing on the MIRA antigens, annotated TCRs were analysed further at the level of specific ORF or position within ORF. Depth was the summed frequency of annotated unique rearrangements, while breadth was defined as annotated unique rearrangements over total unique productive rearrangements. Group comparisons of TCR breadth used two-sided Wilcoxon rank-sum tests. What TCRdb holds here is the immuneACCESS table cut down to in-frame rearrangements. Part of the clones is not present; checked against another copy, under half of the missing clones reflect an unresolved V gene, and the others are unexplained. The V and J calls and clone size were taken over from that table, and D and trimming were inferred from the DNA. The sample table records a few hundred thousand clones; 75% to 95% of these occur just once. Clones ranked in the top ten supply over 9% of the sample.

Taken from the germline V gene (reference sequence), the CDR1 and CDR2 loops are DFQATT and SNEGSKA. Its CDR3 holds 11 amino acids, cysteine through phenylalanine. Of all the DNA, just the CDR3 is kept, 33 bases in frame from base 1. Trimming takes 4 bases from V and 4 bases from J, and the germline ends sit 5 bases apart. The sample belongs to a study of Ad26.COV2.S vaccination and SARS-CoV-2 variants (dated by TCRdb to about 2021). About the investigation overall: Vaccine-arm donors were drawn from COV1001, a multicentre, randomized, double-blind, placebo-controlled phase I-IIa trial of Ad26.COV2.S in healthy adults. Investigators remained blinded to trial group allocation during experiments and outcome assessment. The TCR-sequenced set comprised approximately 30 samples: some 20 Ad26.COV2.S vaccine recipients, 5 placebo recipients and 8 SARS-CoV-2 convalescent individuals. Ad26.COV2.S was given intramuscularly at 5x10^10 or 1x10^11 viral particles, as a single shot or as two shots 56 days apart. TCRbeta repertoire sequencing served as the tool for gauging how specific and how broad the SARS-CoV-2-reactive T cell receptors were following Ad26.COV2.S vaccination. Trial participants were randomized into five groups of five, in which low-dose or high-dose Ad26.COV2.S was given once or twice, or placebo was given on both occasions. On the study overall, not on this receptor specifically: Comparable non-spike TCR breadth was observed between vaccine and placebo recipients, consistent with only spike being contained in the vaccine. Ad26.COV2.S recipients had higher spike-specific TCR breadth than placebo recipients (P = 0.0014). The study was not powered to compare responses between vaccine doses or regimens. According to the authors, total T cell responses may have been underestimated by the TCR breadth and depth analyses. After vaccination, substantial breadth of spike-specific CD8+ and CD4+ T cell responses was reported.

The rearrangement combines TRBV20-1 with TRBJ2-1; the D segment cannot be called with confidence. This clonotype was sampled from a person aged 18-60 years who received the Ad26.COV2.S COVID-19 vaccine or a placebo. The specimen was peripheral blood, collected in a trial of Ad26.COV2.S vaccine versus placebo. The CDR3 corresponds to CSATNYNEQFF. The DNA sequence follows: TGCAGTGCTACTAATTACAATGAGCAGTTCTTC.